A single sample is the source of the 26 T cell receptor beta chains below, sequenced in a study of shared clonotypes between healthy human individuals. Method: immunoSEQ multiplex PCR; TCRdb's copy keeps in-frame clones and lacks some. This sample carries hundreds of thousands of clones, 96% of them seen once, and the ten largest clones take 0.05% to 0.07%. Sequencing was done on a sample of naive CD4+ T cells sorted from blood. Subset specified: CD45RA+ positively selected. These receptors all come from a woman in her 30s in good health.

CDR3 amino acids: CASSRRRTGIYEQYF. CDR3 DNA sequence: TGTGCCAGCAGCCGACGCAGGACAGGCATCTACGAGCAGTACTTC. This chain links TRBV5-6 with TRBJ2-7, with 7 bases aligning to TRBD1. The V and J ends lost 4 bases and 3 bases, in that order; junction bases with no gene match: 10. CDR1 is SGHDT, CDR2 YYEEEE, per germline. The CDR3 loop spans 15 amino acids.

V usage is TRBV5-1 and J usage is TRBJ2-7; TRBD2 matches at 7 bases. V gave up 4 bases and J gave up 6 bases; unmatched junction bases: 1. The CDR3 runs 11 residues. CDR1 and CDR2 (germline): SGHRS, YFSETQ. CDR3 coding DNA: TGCGCCAGCAGCAGGGAGGGCGAGCAGTACTTC. Its translation is CASSREGEQYF.

The rearrangement uses TRBV9 and TRBJ2-3, with 9 bases fitting TRBD2. The ends lost 2 bases at V and 2 bases at J; junction bases unmatched: 6. The CDR3 covers 16 residues. Germline V gives CDR1 SGDLS, CDR2 YYNGEE. The CDR3 spells CASSVSLAGPTDTQYF. The CDR3 region has the DNA TGTGCCAGCAGCGTGTCTCTAGCGGGACCCACAGATACGCAGTATTTT. Together with reference TRBV9 and TRBJ2-3, the CDR3 gives the full variable domain: DSGVTQTPKHLITATGQRVTLRCSPRSGDLSVYWYQQSLDQGLQFLIQYYNGEERAKGNILERFSAQQFPDLHSELNLSSLELGDSALYFCASSVSLAGPTDTQYFGPGTRLTVL.

This chain links TRBV7-9 with TRBJ1-2; D might be TRBD1 (6 bases). CDR1 is SEHNR and CDR2 is FQNEAQ in the germline V gene (reference sequence). Trimming shortened V by 3 bases and J by 6 bases, and 14 bases separated the two germline ends. This CDR3 is 14 amino acids long. The CDR3: CASSFAGEGDGYTF. The CDR3 DNA is TGTGCCAGCAGCTTTGCAGGAGAGGGGGATGGCTACACCTTC.

The J gene is TRBJ1-1, the V gene TRBV19; no clear D gene. CDR1 and CDR2 from the germline V gene are LNHDA and SQIVND (reference sequence). V was trimmed by 1 base and J by 1 base, leaving 7 bases between them. The CDR3 consists of 14 residues. The CDR3 sequence: CASSIGIENTEAFF. CDR3 coding DNA: TGTGCCAGTAGTATAGGGATCGAGAACACTGAAGCTTTCTTT.

The chain recombines TRBV28 with TRBJ2-3; 7 bases are a match to TRBD1. Germline V gene lookup returns CDR1 MDHEN and CDR2 SYDVKM. CDR3 length equals 15 residues. J was trimmed by 2 bases and V by 5 bases; bases with no gene match: 7. The CDR3 protein is CASSGVQGFTDTQYF. As DNA, the CDR3 is TGTGCCAGCAGTGGGGTACAGGGGTTCACAGATACGCAGTATTTT. The full variable domain, in which reference TRBV28 and TRBJ2-3 provide the parts outside the CDR3, is DVKVTQSSRYLVKRTGEKVFLECVQDMDHENMFWYRQDPGLGLRLIYFSYDVKMKEKGDIPEGYSVSREKKERFSLILESASTNQTSMYLCASSGVQGFTDTQYFGPGTRLTVL.

The chain combines TRBV15 with TRBJ2-5, with a tentative D call TRBD1 (6 bases). The better agreement between TRBJ2-7 and the DNA end casts doubt on the J call. CDR3 length: 15 amino acids. Germline CDR1 reads LNHNV; CDR2 reads YYDKDF (reference sequence). The CDR3 nucleotides read TGTGCCACCAGCAGACCCGGGACAACAGTCTACGAGCAGTACTTC. Protein sequence: CATSRPGTTVYEQYF.

The genes are TRBV28 and TRBJ1-1; 8 nucleotides match TRBD1. Unmatched junction bases numbered 11, after V lost 6 bases and J lost 5 bases. The CDR3 is 15 residues long. Germline CDR1 and CDR2: MDHEN and SYDVKM. This CDR3 reads CASSPEQGVRTEAFF. DNA for the CDR3: TGTGCCAGCAGCCCTGAACAGGGGGTGAGGACTGAAGCTTTCTTT.

This sequence joins TRBV5-1 and TRBJ2-7; D may be TRBD2 (6 bases). The CDR3 is 15 residues long. Between the trimmed V and J ends, which lost 5 bases and 6 bases, there was a span of 21 bases. From germline, CDR1 is SGHRS and CDR2 YFSETQ. CDR3 region: CASSHRLDSSLEQYF. CDR3 DNA sequence: TGCGCCAGCAGTCATCGACTAGACTCCTCTCTCGAGCAGTACTTC.

The CDR3 DNA is TGTGCCAGCAGCCAAAACGCCTTTAGCGGGAGCTACAATGAGCAGTTCTTC. It encodes CASSQNAFSGSYNEQFF. The gene calls are TRBV4-2 and TRBJ2-1; TRBD2 matches at 9 bases. The junction had 8 bases not matched to a gene; V was cut back by 2 bases and J by 3 bases. CDR3 size: 17 residues. Germline V gives CDR1 LGHNA, CDR2 YNFKEQ.

The V gene is TRBV7-8, the J gene TRBJ2-5; 9 positions agree with TRBD2. Germline trimming cut 0 bases from V and 1 base from J; bases unmatched to any gene: 6. The CDR3 has 17 residues. Germline values: CDR1 SGHVS, CDR2 FQNEAQ. CDR3 bases: TGTGCCAGCAGCTTAGCGGGCGGGAGGGCCACCCAAGAGACCCAGTACTTC. Translation: CASSLAGGRATQETQYF. The full variable domain, completed using reference TRBV7-8 and TRBJ2-5, is GAGVSQSPRYKVAKRGQDVALRCDPISGHVSLFWYQQALGQGPEFLTYFQNEAQLDKSGLPSDRFFAERPEGSVSTLKIQRTQQEDSAVYLCASSLAGGRATQETQYFGPGTRLLVL.

The V call is TRBV28, the J call TRBJ1-2; possibly TRBD1 for D (6 bases). Deletions cut 7 bases from V and 0 bases from J, with 12 bases between. The V gene's germline CDR1 is MDHEN and CDR2 SYDVKM. This CDR3 is 14 amino acids long. CDR3 loop: CASIGGGANYGYTF. CDR3 bases: TGTGCCAGCATAGGGGGAGGCGCTAACTATGGCTACACCTTC.

The chain recombines TRBV29-1 with TRBJ2-1; 10 bases align to TRBD2. The J segment lost 10 bases and the V segment lost 7 bases, leaving 10 bases of the junction unmatched. The CDR3 covers 13 residues. CDR1 is SQVTM, CDR2 ANQGSEA, per germline. CDR3 residues: CSGATSGIREQFF. As DNA, the CDR3 is TGCAGCGGAGCCACTAGCGGGATACGAGAGCAGTTCTTC.

V gene TRBV6-5 combines with J gene TRBJ1-2; D might be TRBD1 (6 bases). Trimming took off 5 bases at V and 8 bases at J, with 12 bases between the two ends. Looked up from germline, CDR1 is MNHEY and CDR2 is SVGAGI. The CDR3 consists of 12 residues. CDR3 protein: CASSQTGSGYTF. The CDR3 nucleotides are TGTGCCAGCAGTCAGACAGGTAGCGGCTACACCTTC.

The V gene is TRBV7-2, the J gene TRBJ1-2; possibly TRBD1 for D (5 bases). Trimming removed 6 bases from V and 8 bases from J, with 25 bases in between. Germline V gives CDR1 SGHTA, CDR2 FQGNSA. CDR3 length: 16 amino acids. The DNA for the CDR3 is TGTGCCAGCAGTCCTCTGTCGGGCAGGGAACGAGGGGGCTACACCTTC. Encoded protein: CASSPLSGRERGGYTF.

V usage is TRBV18 and J usage is TRBJ2-6; D might be TRBD2 (5 bases). The V gene's germline CDR1 is KGHSH and CDR2 LQKENI. Trimming pared 3 bases from V and 0 bases from J, leaving 15 bases between. CDR3 length: 18 residues. This CDR3 is CASSPPVRAFSGANVLTF. CDR3 DNA: TGTGCCAGCTCACCTCCTGTGCGGGCCTTCTCTGGGGCCAACGTCCTGACTTTC.

This clone was picked up a small number of times. The genes are TRBV10-3 and TRBJ2-7, with TRBD1 matching 7 bases. The V gene's germline CDR1 is ENHRY and CDR2 SYGVKD. The trim removed 0 bases at V and 5 bases at J, leaving 4 bases unmatched. This CDR3 has 14 residues. CDR3: CAISESNRGHEQYF. CDR3 in DNA: TGTGCCATCAGTGAGTCCAACAGGGGCCACGAGCAGTACTTC.

This chain uses TRBV7-9 with TRBJ2-3; no clear D. This CDR3 is built from 13 residues. Germline CDR1 is SEHNR and CDR2 is FQNEAQ (reference sequence). The ends were cut back, 5 bases at V and 8 bases at J, with 14 bases in the middle. CDR3 nucleotides: TGTGCCAGCAGCCTTACGGTCCTAGGTACGCAGTATTTT. It yields the protein CASSLTVLGTQYF.

CDR3 protein: CASSPSGGTSGNNEQFF. The CDR3 DNA follows: TGTGCCAGCTCACCCTCGGGCGGAACTAGCGGGAACAATGAGCAGTTCTTC. The chain uses TRBV18 and TRBJ2-1, with TRBD2 matching 10 bases. Germline-derived CDR1 and CDR2 are KGHSH and LQKENI. V gave up 3 bases and J gave up 5 bases; unmatched junction bases: 10. This CDR3 contains 17 residues.

On this clone: The germline gene is not matched at one end of the junction; a read error may be the cause. CDR3 DNA: TGTGCCAGCAGTTTAACGGCAGGGGCTACGGCTACGGAATTC. This gives the protein CASSLTAGATATEF. The chain recombines TRBV28 with TRBJ1-2; tentatively, D is TRBD1 (6 bases). In germline, CDR1 is MDHEN, CDR2 SYDVKM. CDR3 length equals 14 residues.

The rearrangement joins TRBV2 to TRBJ2-2; 11 nucleotides match TRBD1. This CDR3 is 15 amino acids long. Unmatched junction bases numbered 6, after V lost 7 bases and J lost 5 bases. CDR1 is SNHLY, CDR2 FYNNEI, per germline. The CDR3 DNA reads TGTGCCAGCAAGGACAGGGGGCGAGTTACCGGGGAGCTGTTTTTT. Amino acid sequence: CASKDRGRVTGELFF.

V and J are TRBV15 and TRBJ2-1; no firm D call. Per the germline V gene, CDR1 is LNHNV and CDR2 is YYDKDF (reference sequence). Trimming removed 0 bases at V and 3 bases at J, with 15 bases between. The CDR3 runs 17 residues. The CDR3 here is CATSRDPTEGLYNEQFF. The CDR3 region has the DNA TGTGCCACCAGCAGAGATCCGACGGAAGGTCTCTACAATGAGCAGTTCTTC.

V gene TRBV5-1 combines with J gene TRBJ2-3, with 9 bases that match TRBD2. V lost 4 bases and J lost 1; bases outside the gene matches: 4. Germline values: CDR1 SGHRS, CDR2 YFSETQ. This CDR3 contains 15 residues. CDR3 in amino acids: CASSTSGLGTDTQYF. DNA of the CDR3: TGCGCCAGCAGCACTAGCGGGTTGGGCACAGATACGCAGTATTTT.

V and J are TRBV15 and TRBJ2-7, with 8 bases lining up with TRBD1. Germline-derived CDR1 and CDR2 are LNHNV and YYDKDF (reference sequence). The CDR3 loop spans 16 amino acids. The ends lost 5 bases at V and 3 bases at J; junction bases unmatched: 12. The CDR3 DNA is TGTGCCACCAGCCCAAGGGGGACAGGTAGTTTCTACGAGCAGTACTTC. It is translated as CATSPRGTGSFYEQYF. The full variable domain, with the rest looked up from reference TRBV15 and TRBJ2-7, is DAMVIQNPRYQVTQFGKPVTLSCSQTLNHNVMYWYQQKSSQAPKLLFHYYDKDFNNEADTPDNFQSRRPNTSFCFLDIRSPGLGDTAMYLCATSPRGTGSFYEQYFGPGTRLTVT.

This chain connects TRBV28 to TRBJ1-2, with TRBD1 matching 8 bases. J gave up 4 bases and V 7 bases, and 5 bases lay outside the gene matches. Looked up from germline, CDR1 is MDHEN and CDR2 is SYDVKM. The CDR3 has 13 residues. CDR3 in amino acids: CASINTGGYGYTF. CDR3 nucleotide sequence: TGTGCCAGCATCAACACAGGGGGCTATGGCTACACCTTC.

This chain joins TRBV7-9 and TRBJ2-2; 7 bases match TRBD1. CDR3 size: 15 residues. Trimming took 5 bases from V and 4 from J; bases not matched to a gene: 7. The V gene's germline CDR1 is SEHNR and CDR2 FQNEAQ (reference sequence). The CDR3 nucleotides read TGTGCCAGCAGCCGCGGACAGGTGGCCACCGGGGAGCTGTTTTTT. Protein sequence: CASSRGQVATGELFF.